This T cell receptor (beta chain) was sequenced during a study of molecular identifiers for immune sequencing clone quantification. Sorting recovered naive CD8 T cells on a CD8+CD4-CCR7+CD45RA+ profile. TCRdb recomputed calls from the PCR reads with MiXCR, one row per CDR3 protein. The sample yields nearly 55,000 distinct CDR3 sequences, around 33% seen once. The study, taken as a whole, reports: Sharing of a barcode by identical TCR molecules could cause highly expanded clone sizes to be underestimated.

A note on this clonotype: The antigen is undetermined.

Specimen: naive CD8+ T cells from blood, with Jurkat cell RNA spiked in. This sample's subset: FACS-sorted CD8+CD4-CCR7+CD45RA+ naive T cells. The TCR sequence derives from a human donor in good health. Some libraries in this study had Jurkat cell RNA spiked in.

CDR3 region: CASSSNTEDTQYF. Written as DNA, the CDR3 is TGTGCCAGCAGCTCCAACACGGAAGATACGCAGTATTTT. The chain employs TRBV13 and TRBJ2-3; D remains ambiguous. Trimming removed 4 bases from V and 5 bases from J, with 10 bases in between. Per the germline V gene, CDR1 is PRHDT and CDR2 is FYEKMQ (reference sequence). The length of the CDR3 is 13 residues. The entire variable domain, with the rest obtained from reference TRBV13 and TRBJ2-3, is as follows: AAGVIQSPRHLIKEKRETATLKCYPIPRHDTVYWYQQGPGQDPQFLISFYEKMQSDKGSIPDRFSAQQFSDYHSELNMSSLELGDSALYFCASSSNTEDTQYFGPGTRLTVL.